One sample yielded the 8 T cell receptor beta chains listed below, sequenced in a study of tumor and adjacent non-tumor tissue in lung cancer. Three rounds of nested PCR, following a modified ARM-PCR protocol, produced the TCRbeta library. TCRdb independently ran MiXCR on the multiplex PCR reads; one entry per CDR3 protein. The data contain 50,000 to 60,000 distinct CDR3 sequences, 74% of them seen just once; the ten biggest clones take up around 25%. No cell sorting was done before RNA was extracted from the tissue. This non-tumor lung sample came from over 3 cm beyond the tumor edge. The sequenced sample was distant non-tumor lung tissue. The receptor source for this set is an older woman with non-small cell lung cancer.

On this clonotype: Mismatch with germline at one junction end may stem from a read error. The chain employs TRBV7-8 and TRBJ1-1, with 7 bases fitting TRBD1. CDR3 size: 13 residues. The germline CDR1 and CDR2 sequences are SGHVS and FQNEAQ. The CDR3 here is CASSPTGNSEAFF. Here the CDR3 DNA reads TGTGCCAGCAGCCCGACAGGGAACAGTGAAGCTTTCTTT.

Details on this clonotype: The missing conserved phenylalanine or tryptophan at the end of this CDR3 makes a read error likely. The chain combines TRBV5-1 with TRBJ1-5; D ambiguous. The CDR3 loop spans 14 amino acids. Germline V gene sequence: CDR1 SGHRS, CDR2 YFSETQ. The DNA of the CDR3 is TGCGAAGCCCAAGGTCGGGGATACCATCAGCCCCAGCATTTA. Translation gives CEAQGRGYHQPQHL.

Details on this clonotype: One end of the junction fails to match germline, which may point to a read error. The V and J genes are TRBV20-1 and TRBJ2-1; D is possibly TRBD2 (5 bases). Germline CDR1 is DFQATT and CDR2 is SNEGSKA (reference sequence). This CDR3 comprises 14 residues. CDR3 protein: CSARRQAEYNERFF. For the CDR3, the DNA is TGCAGTGCTAGAAGACAAGCGGAATACAATGAGCGGTTCTTC.

This clonotype appeared a few times. The chain has TRBV6-2 or TRBV6-3 and TRBJ2-1; D might be TRBD1 (5 bases). V dropped 5 bases and J dropped 10 bases, with 18 bases sitting between them. Germline V gene data show CDR1 as MNHEY and CDR2 as SVGEGT. This CDR3 region has 14 residues. The CDR3 region is CASSNQGLGMEQFF. The CDR3, as DNA: TGTGCCAGCAGTAACCAGGGCCTCGGTATGGAGCAGTTCTTC.

The chain is built from TRBV5-1 and TRBJ2-6; no definite D call. V lost 9 bases, J lost 0 bases, and 13 bases lay in between. Germline lookup yields CDR1 SGHRS and CDR2 YFSETQ. This CDR3 is built from 15 residues. CDR3 DNA: TGCGCCAACACCGACTTCGCCTCTGGGGCCAACGTCCTGACTTTC. Its protein is CANTDFASGANVLTF.

V is TRBV7-8 and J is TRBJ1-5; D is uncertain. CDR1 is SGHVS, CDR2 FQNEAQ, per germline. V lost 2 bases to trimming and J lost 0 bases, with 17 bases between them. The CDR3 is made up of 18 amino acids. CDR3 residues: CASSLLAGGSYSNQPQHF. DNA of the CDR3: TGTGCCAGCAGCTTACTGGCGGGTGGGTCGTATAGCAATCAGCCCCAGCATTTT.

Of note for this clonotype: Since the CDR3 does not end with the conserved phenylalanine or tryptophan, this likely comes from a read error. The V gene is TRBV14, the J gene TRBJ2-7, with 10 nucleotides matching TRBD1. The CDR3 contains 15 residues. Germline V gives CDR1 SGHDN, CDR2 FVKESK. The DNA of the CDR3 is TGTGCTAGCAGCCTCTCGGGACAGGGGAAGAACGAGCAGTACTCC. Amino acids: CASSLSGQGKNEQYS.

To note about this clonotype: The conserved final phenylalanine or tryptophan is absent from the CDR3, which likely points to a read error. This rearrangement joins TRBV29-1 to TRBJ2-2; the D is unclear. CDR3 length: 13 amino acids. Germline V gives CDR1 SQVTM, CDR2 ANQGSEA. The CDR3 sequence is CSVDGLNTVELFY. CDR3 nucleotides: TGCAGCGTTGATGGGCTGAACACCGTGGAGCTGTTTTAT.